This passage covers 31 T cell receptor beta chains from one sample sequenced in a study of T-cell memory formation after mild COVID-19. MiXCR, run by TCRdb on the 5' RACE reads, gives a single entry per CDR3 protein. The sample consists of around 300,000 distinct CDR3 sequences, approximately 7.6% of them appearing once. Sequencing was carried out using PBMCs or a T cell subset sorted from them (not recorded which). The source of these receptors is a man younger than 35 who had mild COVID-19 (a few samples of this study predate the infection). Cell type and time point are not known.

V and J are TRBV7-2 and TRBJ2-3; 9 positions agree with TRBD2. V was pared by 1 base and J by 4 bases, with 0 bases of the junction left unmatched. Germline values: CDR1 SGHTA, CDR2 FQGNSA. The CDR3 is 14 residues long. The CDR3 reads CASSLGTSADTQYF. In nucleotides, the CDR3 is TGTGCCAGCAGCTTAGGGACTAGCGCAGATACGCAGTATTTT.

This clonotype came up a few times. Written as DNA, the CDR3 is TGTGCCAGCCGTGGACTAGCGGGGACAGATACGCAGTATTTT. This encodes CASRGLAGTDTQYF. The J gene is TRBJ2-3, the V gene TRBV7-2; TRBD2 matches at 12 bases. The V gene end was trimmed by 8 bases and the J gene end by 3 bases; junction bases not matched to a gene: 3. The CDR3 is 14 amino acids. The V gene's germline CDR1 is SGHTA and CDR2 FQGNSA.

This clonotype occurred many times. The chain has TRBV20-1 and TRBJ2-5, with D maybe TRBD1 (5 bases). The CDR3 spans 16 residues. Germline V CDR1 and CDR2: DFQATT, SNEGSKA (reference sequence). Deletions cut 7 bases from V and 5 bases from J, with 26 bases between. The CDR3 loop reads CSVQMDLMGQAETQYF. In DNA form, the CDR3 reads TGCAGTGTCCAGATGGATTTGATGGGGCAAGCGGAGACCCAGTACTTC.

This clonotype has only a few counts. The chain carries TRBV7-2 and TRBJ1-6; possibly TRBD1 for D (5 bases). Germline CDR1 reads SGHTA; CDR2 reads FQGNSA. The CDR3 consists of 15 residues. V was pared by 8 bases and J by 9 bases, with 20 bases between. Written as DNA, the CDR3 is TGTGCCAGCGGCGGGAGCCCAGGCGGGGCTTCACCCCTCCACTTT. It encodes CASGGSPGGASPLHF.

This clonotype was seen more than once but under ten times. J is TRBJ1-6 and V is TRBV11-2, with 9 nucleotides matching TRBD1. The CDR3 contains 14 residues. V was clipped by 6 bases and J by 13 bases; unmatched bases: 10. In germline, CDR1 is SGHAT, CDR2 FQNNGV. CDR3 sequence: CASRNPGQGKPLHF. The CDR3 DNA reads TGTGCCAGCAGGAATCCGGGACAGGGCAAGCCCCTCCACTTT.

This clonotype was detected many times. The CDR3 DNA reads as TGCAGTGCAGGGACAGTTTTACTAAGCACAGATACGCAGTATTTT. It translates to CSAGTVLLSTDTQYF. The rearrangement links TRBV20-1 to TRBJ2-3, with 7 bases that match TRBD1. This CDR3 contains 15 residues. The germline gives CDR1 DFQATT, CDR2 SNEGSKA (reference sequence). V dropped 6 bases and J dropped 0; count of bases not matched to a gene: 9.

V and J are TRBV11-2 and TRBJ1-3; 7 bases are a match to TRBD1. V trimming: 5 bases; J trimming: 4 bases; junction bases outside the gene matches: 8. Germline CDR1 and CDR2: SGHAT and FQNNGV. This CDR3 spans 15 amino acids. CDR3 sequence: CASSPSRQGGNTIYF. The CDR3 region has the DNA TGTGCCAGCAGCCCCTCTCGACAGGGAGGAAACACCATATATTTT. Variable domain in full (rest from reference TRBV11-2 and TRBJ1-3): EAGVAQSPRYKIIEKRQSVAFWCNPISGHATLYWYQQILGQGPKLLIQFQNNGVVDDSQLPKDRFSAERLKGVDSTLKIQPAKLEDSAVYLCASSPSRQGGNTIYFGEGSWLTVV.

At least ten counts were recorded for this clonotype. The chain recombines TRBV7-2 with TRBJ2-4, with D possibly matching TRBD1 (6 bases). The CDR3 has 14 residues. The V end lost 5 bases, the J end lost 2 bases, and 10 bases lay between the germline ends. Per germline, CDR1 SGHTA and CDR2 FQGNSA. The CDR3 DNA sequence: TGTGCCAGCAGCAAAGGACAGACCAAAAACATTCAGTACTTC. Its protein is CASSKGQTKNIQYF.

This clonotype was recorded at least ten times. The rearrangement links TRBV6-7 to TRBJ2-6; D call uncertain. TRBV6-7 is filed as an ORF, its function uncertain. The CDR3 runs 14 residues. V dropped 6 bases and J dropped 0 bases, with 6 bases sitting between them. This CDR3 reads CASRPPSGANVLTF. The CDR3 DNA follows: TGTGCCAGCAGACCCCCCTCTGGGGCCAACGTCCTGACTTTC.

The gene calls are TRBV10-1 and TRBJ2-3; D uncertain. V was pared by 6 bases and J by 2 bases, with 15 bases between. CDR3 length: 15 amino acids. CDR1 WNHNN and CDR2 SYGVQD come from the germline V gene (reference sequence). This chain's CDR3 is CASRGVGLPTDTQYF. CDR3 in DNA: TGCGCCAGCAGGGGCGTGGGTCTCCCCACAGATACGCAGTATTTT.

This clonotype was detected a few times. The rearrangement uses TRBV7-3 and TRBJ2-3; D not resolved. Germline CDR1 and CDR2: SGHTA and FQGTGA. The CDR3 sequence is 15 residues long. V lost 2 bases and J 5 bases, leaving 14 bases between the germline ends. CDR3 nucleotide sequence: TGTGCCAGCAGCTTAGGCTTGACTGATAGAGATACGCAGTATTTT. Translated, it gives CASSLGLTDRDTQYF.

This clonotype was seen ten or more times. This rearrangement joins TRBV5-1 to TRBJ2-2, with 15 bases aligning to TRBD2. This CDR3 region has 18 residues. Germline V CDR1 and CDR2: SGHRS, YFSETQ. J lost 0 bases, V lost 5 bases, and 5 bases had no gene match. The CDR3 region has the DNA TGCGCCAGCAGTCGTGGGACTAGCGGGGGGCCGAACACCGGGGAGCTGTTTTTT. It is translated as CASSRGTSGGPNTGELFF.

The chain joins TRBV20-1 to TRBJ2-4; D unresolved. This CDR3 comprises 13 residues. Trimming removed 6 bases at V and 5 bases at J, with 14 bases between. Germline V gene sequence: CDR1 DFQATT, CDR2 SNEGSKA (reference sequence). CDR3 DNA sequence: TGCAGTGCCCCTAACACTGGTCAAAACATTCAGTACTTC. This translates into CSAPNTGQNIQYF.

In its sample, this clonotype was seen a few times. V usage is TRBV28 and J usage is TRBJ1-2, with 9 bases that match TRBD1. The CDR3 contains 13 residues. The germline CDR1 and CDR2 sequences are MDHEN and SYDVKM. J lost 10 bases, V lost 6 bases, and 9 bases had no gene match. The CDR3 spells CASRVQGAPPYTF. CDR3 in DNA: TGTGCCAGCAGGGTACAGGGGGCCCCTCCCTACACCTTC.

This clonotype occurred many times. The genes are TRBV6-6 and TRBJ2-5, with 8 bases matching TRBD1. V trimming: 4 bases; J trimming: 5 bases; junction bases outside the gene matches: 3. Germline loops: CDR1 MNHNY, CDR2 SVGAGI (reference sequence). The CDR3 consists of 13 residues. The CDR3 DNA reads TGTGCCAGCAGTTTGACAGGGGTGGAGACCCAGTACTTC. As protein: CASSLTGVETQYF.

Worth noting for this clonotype: A read error may be the cause here, since a much bigger clone is one base away. The genes are TRBV5-4 and TRBJ2-5, with D maybe TRBD1 (5 bases). The CDR3 loop spans 15 amino acids. The ends were cut back, 1 base at V and 5 bases at J, with 15 bases in the middle. The V gene's germline CDR1 is SGHNT and CDR2 YYREEE (reference sequence). The CDR3 spells CASSLSEGAGETQYF. The CDR3 DNA reads as TGTGCCAGCAGCTTGTCCGAAGGGGCTGGGGAGACCCAGTACTTC.

There are a few counts of this clonotype. This chain links TRBV23-1 with TRBJ1-6; no clear D gene. TRBV23-1 is an open reading frame whose function is uncertain. The CDR3 contains 10 residues. Trimming stripped 8 bases from V and 11 bases from J, with 7 bases between. CDR3 residues: CASHLTPLHF. The CDR3 DNA sequence: TGCGCCAGCCATCTGACACCCCTCCACTTT.

This clonotype was detected only a few times. The gene calls are TRBV4-3 and TRBJ1-1; D not resolved. The CDR3 sequence is 14 residues long. Per germline, CDR1 LGHNA and CDR2 YSLEER. Deletions cut 0 bases from V and 0 bases from J, with 5 bases between. Here the CDR3 reads CASSQEAMNTEAFF. The CDR3 nucleotides read TGCGCCAGCAGCCAAGAGGCCATGAACACTGAAGCTTTCTTT.

V is TRBV5-5 and J is TRBJ2-4, with 7 nucleotides matching TRBD1. This CDR3 is built from 15 residues. Trimming cost V 3 bases and J 7 bases; bases outside gene matches: 10. Germline V lookup: CDR1 SGHKS, CDR2 YYEKEE (reference sequence). The CDR3, as DNA: TGTGCCAGCAGCTGGGCAGGGGGTGGACTGAACATTCAGTACTTC. Its translation is CASSWAGGGLNIQYF.

This clonotype was detected ten times or more. The V gene is TRBV14, the J gene TRBJ2-1; 12 bases fit TRBD1. With 2 bases clipped from V and 6 bases from J, the junction kept 5 bases outside the gene matches. The germline V gene has CDR1 SGHDN and CDR2 FVKESK. The CDR3 runs 16 residues. This chain's CDR3 is CASSQRGTGGFNEQFF. The CDR3 DNA follows: TGTGCCAGCAGCCAACGTGGGACAGGGGGCTTCAATGAGCAGTTCTTC.

This clonotype has more than one count but fewer than ten. The chain joins TRBV5-1 to TRBJ2-7; D remains ambiguous. The germline V gene has CDR1 SGHRS and CDR2 YFSETQ. The CDR3 has 14 residues. V dropped 0 bases and J dropped 3 bases, with 10 bases sitting between them. This CDR3 reads CASSLAGSHYEQYF. CDR3 nucleotides: TGCGCCAGCAGCTTGGCCGGGTCCCACTACGAGCAGTACTTC.

This clonotype turned up a few times. This rearrangement joins TRBV19 to TRBJ2-1; TRBD2 might be the D (7 bases). Trimming removed 1 base at V and 7 bases at J, with 14 bases between. Per the germline V gene, CDR1 is LNHDA and CDR2 is SQIVND (reference sequence). The CDR3 spans 15 residues. This CDR3 is CASSIVRGAGNEQFF. CDR3 bases: TGTGCCAGTAGTATAGTCCGGGGGGCCGGTAATGAGCAGTTCTTC.

J is TRBJ1-2 and V is TRBV7-2, with a possible D match to TRBD1 (5 bases). Trimming shortened V by 2 bases and J by 5 bases, and 18 bases separated the two germline ends. Per germline, CDR1 SGHTA and CDR2 FQGNSA. There are 16 residues in the CDR3. The CDR3 DNA sequence: TGTGCCAGCAGCTTATTAGGGGCGAGGGGATTTTATGGCTACACCTTC. This translates into CASSLLGARGFYGYTF. The whole variable domain, filled in from reference TRBV7-2 and TRBJ1-2, reads GAGVSQSPSNKVTEKGKDVELRCDPISGHTALYWYRQSLGQGLEFLIYFQGNSAPDKSGLPSDRFSAERTGGSVSTLTIQRTQQEDSAVYLCASSLLGARGFYGYTFGSGTRLTVV.

This clonotype occurred many times. The chain is built from TRBV7-9 and TRBJ2-4; maybe TRBD1 (7 bases). There are 16 residues in the CDR3. CDR1 and CDR2 (germline): SEHNR, FQNEAQ (reference sequence). V lost 5 bases, J lost 0 bases, and 14 bases lay in between. Here the CDR3 reads CASSPRQGLAKNIQYF. CDR3 nucleotides: TGTGCCAGCAGCCCGAGACAGGGACTAGCCAAAAACATTCAGTACTTC.

This chain links TRBV4-3 with TRBJ2-7, with D perhaps assigned TRBD1 or TRBD2 (5 bases each). V shed 4 bases and J shed 2 bases, with 15 bases lying between them. Germline CDR1 is LGHNA and CDR2 is YSLEER. The CDR3 loop spans 15 amino acids. The CDR3 bases are TGCGCCAGCAGCCGATCCGGGACGGGGACCTACGAGCAGTACTTC. Amino acid sequence: CASSRSGTGTYEQYF.

This chain uses TRBV12-3 or TRBV12-4 with TRBJ2-3; 11 bases map to TRBD2. V lost 4 bases and J lost 6; bases outside the gene matches: 3. The CDR3 runs to 14 residues. For the CDR3, the DNA is TGTGCCAGCAGTTCTAGCGGGGGGAGTGATACGCAGTATTTT. Residues: CASSSSGGSDTQYF.

This clonotype was seen a handful of times. The chain has TRBV6-1 and TRBJ2-3, with TRBD2 matching over 16 bases. The CDR3 consists of 15 residues. Germline loops: CDR1 MNHNS, CDR2 SASEGT. J gave up 3 bases and V 9 bases, and 3 bases lay outside the gene matches. The CDR3 sequence is CARGTSGGATDTQYF. The CDR3 region has the DNA TGTGCCAGGGGGACTAGCGGGGGGGCAACAGATACGCAGTATTTT.

At least ten counts were recorded for this clonotype. The chain has TRBV7-3 and TRBJ2-1; D possibly uses TRBD1 or TRBD2 (7 bases each). Germline-derived CDR1 and CDR2 are SGHTA and FQGTGA. Trimming took off 5 bases at V and 0 bases at J, with 14 bases between the two ends. This CDR3 comprises 16 residues. The CDR3 sequence: CASSPPGGASYNEQFF. Here the CDR3 DNA reads TGTGCCAGCAGCCCCCCAGGGGGGGCCTCCTACAATGAGCAGTTCTTC.

The sample holds one count of this clonotype. A much larger clonotype is one base distant, so this may be a read error. CDR3 amino acids: CARSSNQPQHF. CDR3 DNA: TGTGCCCGCAGTTCGAATCAGCCCCAGCATTTT. V gene TRBV28 combines with J gene TRBJ1-5; D is unresolved. The CDR3 contains 11 residues. Germline CDR1 is MDHEN and CDR2 is SYDVKM.

Only a few counts were recorded for this clonotype. The CDR3 protein is CASSHSLDEQYF. The CDR3 bases are TGTGCCAGCAGCCATTCTCTGGACGAGCAGTACTTC. This chain connects TRBV7-9 to TRBJ2-7; D is unresolved. Germline CDR1 and CDR2: SEHNR and FQNEAQ (reference sequence). The V end lost 5 bases, the J end lost 5 bases, and 10 bases lay between the germline ends. The CDR3 sequence is 12 residues long. Together with reference TRBV7-9 and TRBJ2-7, the CDR3 gives the full variable domain: DTGVSQNPRHKITKRGQNVTFRCDPISEHNRLYWYRQTLGQGPEFLTYFQNEAQLEKSRLLSDRFSAERPKGSFSTLEIQRTEQGDSAMYLCASSHSLDEQYFGPGTRLTVT.

At least ten counts were recorded for this clonotype. The chain carries TRBV7-8 and TRBJ2-1, with TRBD2 as a possible D gene (6 bases). The CDR3 runs 14 residues. Trimming stripped 5 bases from V and 4 bases from J, with 12 bases between. The germline gives CDR1 SGHVS, CDR2 FQNEAQ. CDR3 in amino acids: CASSGGAEYNEQFF. The CDR3, as DNA: TGTGCCAGCAGCGGAGGGGCAGAGTACAATGAGCAGTTCTTC.